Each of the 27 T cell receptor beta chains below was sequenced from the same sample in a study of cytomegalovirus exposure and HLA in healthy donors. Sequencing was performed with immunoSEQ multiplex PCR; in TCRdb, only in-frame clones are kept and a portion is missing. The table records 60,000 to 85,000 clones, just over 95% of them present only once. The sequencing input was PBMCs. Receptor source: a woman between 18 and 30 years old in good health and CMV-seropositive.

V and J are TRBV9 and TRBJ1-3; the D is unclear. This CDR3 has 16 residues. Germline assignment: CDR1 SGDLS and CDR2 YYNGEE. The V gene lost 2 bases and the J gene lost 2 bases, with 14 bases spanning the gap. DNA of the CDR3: TGTGCCAGCAGCGTTTTCGACTCTCCCCCTGGAAACACCATATATTTT. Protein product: CASSVFDSPPGNTIYF.

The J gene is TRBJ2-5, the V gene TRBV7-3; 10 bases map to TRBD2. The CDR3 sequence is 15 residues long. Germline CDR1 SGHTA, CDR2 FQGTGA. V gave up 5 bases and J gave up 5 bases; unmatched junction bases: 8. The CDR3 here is CASSPQAGGPETQYF. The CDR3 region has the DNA TGTGCCAGCAGCCCACAAGCGGGAGGGCCTGAGACCCAGTACTTC.

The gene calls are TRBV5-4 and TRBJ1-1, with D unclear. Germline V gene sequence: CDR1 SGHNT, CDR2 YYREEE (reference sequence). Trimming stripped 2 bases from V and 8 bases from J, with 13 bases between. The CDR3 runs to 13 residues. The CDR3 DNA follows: TGTGCCAGCAGCTTTATGGGCCAACAAGAAGCTTTCTTT. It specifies CASSFMGQQEAFF. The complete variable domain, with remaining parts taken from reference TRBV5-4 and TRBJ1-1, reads ETGVTQSPTHLIKTRGQQVTLRCSSQSGHNTVSWYQQALGQGPQFIFQYYREEENGRGNFPPRFSGLQFPNYSSELNVNALELDDSALYLCASSFMGQQEAFFGQGTRLTVV.

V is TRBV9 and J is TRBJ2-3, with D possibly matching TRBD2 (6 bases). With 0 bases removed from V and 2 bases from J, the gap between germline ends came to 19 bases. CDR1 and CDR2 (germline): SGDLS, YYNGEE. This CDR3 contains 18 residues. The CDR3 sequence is CASSVEVGRGRHTDTQYF. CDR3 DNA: TGTGCCAGCAGCGTAGAAGTCGGGAGAGGGAGACACACAGATACGCAGTATTTT.

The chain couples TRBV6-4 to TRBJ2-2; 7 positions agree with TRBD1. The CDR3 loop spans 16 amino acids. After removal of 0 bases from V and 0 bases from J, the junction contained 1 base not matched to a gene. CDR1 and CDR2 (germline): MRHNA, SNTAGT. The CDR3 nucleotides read TGTGCCAGCAGTGACTCAGGGACAGCGAACACCGGGGAGCTGTTTTTT. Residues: CASSDSGTANTGELFF.

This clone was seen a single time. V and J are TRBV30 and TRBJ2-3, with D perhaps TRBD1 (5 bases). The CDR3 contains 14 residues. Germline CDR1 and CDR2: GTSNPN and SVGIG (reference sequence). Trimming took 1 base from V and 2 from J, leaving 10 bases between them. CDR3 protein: CAWSASGYTDTQYF. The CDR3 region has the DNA TGTGCCTGGAGTGCCTCAGGGTACACAGATACGCAGTATTTT.

The CDR3 loop is CASSPGLQSYEQYF. In DNA form, the CDR3 reads TGTGCCAGCAGTCCGGGACTCCAATCCTACGAGCAGTACTTC. The rearrangement links TRBV27 to TRBJ2-7; perhaps TRBD2 as D (6 bases). CDR3 size: 14 residues. Germline loops: CDR1 MNHEY, CDR2 SMNVEV (reference sequence). V lost 5 bases and J 1 base, leaving 12 bases between the germline ends.

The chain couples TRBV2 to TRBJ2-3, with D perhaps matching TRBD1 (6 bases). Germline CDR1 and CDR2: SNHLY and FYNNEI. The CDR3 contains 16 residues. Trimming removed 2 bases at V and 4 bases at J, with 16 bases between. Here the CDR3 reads CASSEMRPPGADTQYF. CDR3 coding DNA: TGTGCCAGCAGTGAAATGCGCCCGCCAGGGGCAGATACGCAGTATTTT.

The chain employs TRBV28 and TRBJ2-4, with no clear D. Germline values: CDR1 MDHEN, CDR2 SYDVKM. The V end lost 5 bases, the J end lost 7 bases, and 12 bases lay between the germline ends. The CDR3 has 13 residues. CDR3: CASSALGWNIQYF. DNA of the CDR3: TGTGCCAGCAGTGCCCTCGGGTGGAACATTCAGTACTTC.

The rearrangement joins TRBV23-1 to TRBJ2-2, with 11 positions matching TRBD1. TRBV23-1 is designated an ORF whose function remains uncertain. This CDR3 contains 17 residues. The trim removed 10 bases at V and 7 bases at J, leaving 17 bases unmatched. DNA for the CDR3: TGCGCCACCCTTGAGGACAGGGGGCCCCGTGTGGGCGGGGAGCTGTTTTTT. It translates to CATLEDRGPRVGGELFF.

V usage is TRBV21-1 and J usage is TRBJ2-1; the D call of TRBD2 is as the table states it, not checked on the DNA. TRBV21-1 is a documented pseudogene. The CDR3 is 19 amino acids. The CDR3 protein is CASSKEGTYFNRSYNEQFF. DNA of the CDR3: TGTGCCAGCAGCAAAGAGGGGACTTACTTTAATCGCTCCTACAATGAGCAGTTCTTC.

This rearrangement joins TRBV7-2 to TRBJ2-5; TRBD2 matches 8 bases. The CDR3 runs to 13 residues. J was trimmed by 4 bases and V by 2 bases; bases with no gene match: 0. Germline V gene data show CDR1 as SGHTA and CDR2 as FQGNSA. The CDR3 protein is CASSLLAGETQYF. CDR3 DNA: TGTGCCAGCAGCTTACTAGCGGGAGAGACCCAGTACTTC. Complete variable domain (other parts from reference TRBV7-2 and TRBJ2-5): GAGVSQSPSNKVTEKGKDVELRCDPISGHTALYWYRQSLGQGLEFLIYFQGNSAPDKSGLPSDRFSAERTGGSVSTLTIQRTQQEDSAVYLCASSLLAGETQYFGPGTRLLVL.

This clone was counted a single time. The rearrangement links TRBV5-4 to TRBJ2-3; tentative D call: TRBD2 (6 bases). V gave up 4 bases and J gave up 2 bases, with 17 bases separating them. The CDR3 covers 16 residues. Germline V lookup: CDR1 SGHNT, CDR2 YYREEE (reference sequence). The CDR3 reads CASSIPGTGNTDTQYF. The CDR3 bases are TGTGCCAGCAGCATACCCGGGACTGGGAACACAGATACGCAGTATTTT. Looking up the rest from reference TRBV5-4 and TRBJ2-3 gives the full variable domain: ETGVTQSPTHLIKTRGQQVTLRCSSQSGHNTVSWYQQALGQGPQFIFQYYREEENGRGNFPPRFSGLQFPNYSSELNVNALELDDSALYLCASSIPGTGNTDTQYFGPGTRLTVL.

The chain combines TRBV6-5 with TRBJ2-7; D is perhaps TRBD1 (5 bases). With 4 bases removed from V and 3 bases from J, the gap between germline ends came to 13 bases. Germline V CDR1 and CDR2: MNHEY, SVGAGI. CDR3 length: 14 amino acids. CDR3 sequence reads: CASSLSRANYEQYF. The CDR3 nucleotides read TGTGCCAGCAGTTTAAGCAGGGCCAACTACGAGCAGTACTTC.

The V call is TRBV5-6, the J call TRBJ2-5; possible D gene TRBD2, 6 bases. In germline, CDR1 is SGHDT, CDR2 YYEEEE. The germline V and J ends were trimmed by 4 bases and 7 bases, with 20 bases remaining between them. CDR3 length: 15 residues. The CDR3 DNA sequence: TGTGCCAGCAGCCCAGACTTTGGAGGGGACGGGACCCAGTACTTC. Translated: CASSPDFGGDGTQYF. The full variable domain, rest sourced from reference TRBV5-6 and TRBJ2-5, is DAGVTQSPTHLIKTRGQQVTLRCSPKSGHDTVSWYQQALGQGPQFIFQYYEEEERQRGNFPDRFSGHQFPNYSSELNVNALLLGDSALYLCASSPDFGGDGTQYFGPGTRLLVL.

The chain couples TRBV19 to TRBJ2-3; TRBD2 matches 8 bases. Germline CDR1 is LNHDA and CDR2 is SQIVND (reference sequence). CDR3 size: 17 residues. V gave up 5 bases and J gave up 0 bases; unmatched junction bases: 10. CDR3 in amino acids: CASSALGGDVSTDTQYF. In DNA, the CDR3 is TGTGCCAGTAGTGCCCTCGGGGGGGATGTAAGCACAGATACGCAGTATTTT.

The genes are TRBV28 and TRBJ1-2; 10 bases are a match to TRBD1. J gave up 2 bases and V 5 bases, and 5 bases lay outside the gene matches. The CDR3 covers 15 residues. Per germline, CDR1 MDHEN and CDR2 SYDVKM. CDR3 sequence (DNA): TGTGCCAGCAGTCCTCCGGGACAGGGGAACTATGGCTACACCTTC. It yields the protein CASSPPGQGNYGYTF.

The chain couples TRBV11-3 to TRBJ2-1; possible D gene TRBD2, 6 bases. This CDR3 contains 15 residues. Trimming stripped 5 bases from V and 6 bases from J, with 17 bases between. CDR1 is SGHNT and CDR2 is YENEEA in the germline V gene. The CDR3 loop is CASSPAGTGSNEQFF. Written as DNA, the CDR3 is TGTGCCAGCAGCCCGGCCGGGACTGGCTCCAATGAGCAGTTCTTC.

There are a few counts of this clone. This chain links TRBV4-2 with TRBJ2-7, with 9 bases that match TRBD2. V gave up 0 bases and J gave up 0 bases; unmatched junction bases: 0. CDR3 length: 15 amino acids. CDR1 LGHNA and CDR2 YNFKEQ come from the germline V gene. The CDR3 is CASSQEAGGSYEQYF. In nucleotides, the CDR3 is TGTGCCAGCAGCCAAGAAGCGGGAGGCTCCTACGAGCAGTACTTC.

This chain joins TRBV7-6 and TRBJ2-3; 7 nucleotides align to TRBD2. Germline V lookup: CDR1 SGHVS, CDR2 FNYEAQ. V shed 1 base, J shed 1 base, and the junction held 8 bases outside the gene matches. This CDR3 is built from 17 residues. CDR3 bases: TGTGCCAGCAGCTTAGAACAGCTGGCGGGAGGCACAGATACGCAGTATTTT. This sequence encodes CASSLEQLAGGTDTQYF. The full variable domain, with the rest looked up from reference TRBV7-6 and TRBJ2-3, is GAGVSQSPRYKVTKRGQDVALRCDPISGHVSLYWYRQALGQGPEFLTYFNYEAQQDKSGLPNDRFSAERPEGSISTLTIQRTEQRDSAMYRCASSLEQLAGGTDTQYFGPGTRLTVL.

CDR3: CASSLGGGPNQPQHF. The CDR3 DNA sequence: TGCGCCAGCAGCTTGGGAGGGGGACCCAATCAGCCCCAGCATTTT. This chain uses TRBV5-1 with TRBJ1-5; D perhaps matches TRBD1 (6 bases). The CDR3 contains 15 residues. V was pared by 0 bases and J by 3 bases, with 10 bases between. CDR1 is SGHRS and CDR2 is YFSETQ in the germline V gene.

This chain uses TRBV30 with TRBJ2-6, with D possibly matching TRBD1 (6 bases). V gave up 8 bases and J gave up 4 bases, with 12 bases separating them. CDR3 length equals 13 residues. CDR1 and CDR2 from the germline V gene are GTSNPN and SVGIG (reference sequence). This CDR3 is CASTGLGANVLTF. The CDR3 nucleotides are TGTGCCAGCACAGGGTTGGGGGCCAACGTCCTGACTTTC.

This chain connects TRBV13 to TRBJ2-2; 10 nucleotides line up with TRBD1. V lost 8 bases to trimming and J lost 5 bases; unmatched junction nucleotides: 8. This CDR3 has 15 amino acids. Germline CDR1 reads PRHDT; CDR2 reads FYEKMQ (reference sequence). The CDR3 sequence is CASLRTGGSTGELFF. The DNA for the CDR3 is TGTGCCAGCCTAAGGACAGGGGGAAGTACCGGGGAGCTGTTTTTT.

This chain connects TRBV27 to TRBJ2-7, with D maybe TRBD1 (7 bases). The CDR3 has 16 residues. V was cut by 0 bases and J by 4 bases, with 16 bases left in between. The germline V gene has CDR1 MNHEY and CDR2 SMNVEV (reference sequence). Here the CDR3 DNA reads TGTGCCAGCAGTTTATCGGGGGGACAGTGGAAGTACGAGCAGTACTTC. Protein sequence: CASSLSGGQWKYEQYF.

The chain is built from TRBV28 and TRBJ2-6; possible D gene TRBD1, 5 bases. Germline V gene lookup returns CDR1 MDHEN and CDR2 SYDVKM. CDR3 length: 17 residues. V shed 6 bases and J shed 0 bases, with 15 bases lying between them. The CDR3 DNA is TGTGCCAGCAGCTATACGGACATCTTCTCTGGGGCCAACGTCCTGACTTTC. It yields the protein CASSYTDIFSGANVLTF.

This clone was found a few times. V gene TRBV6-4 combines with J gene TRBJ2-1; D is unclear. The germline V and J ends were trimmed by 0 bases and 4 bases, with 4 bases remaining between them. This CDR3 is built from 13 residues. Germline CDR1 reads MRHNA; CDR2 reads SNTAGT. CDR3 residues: CASSDSEYNEQFF. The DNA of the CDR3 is TGTGCCAGCAGTGACTCGGAGTACAATGAGCAGTTCTTC.

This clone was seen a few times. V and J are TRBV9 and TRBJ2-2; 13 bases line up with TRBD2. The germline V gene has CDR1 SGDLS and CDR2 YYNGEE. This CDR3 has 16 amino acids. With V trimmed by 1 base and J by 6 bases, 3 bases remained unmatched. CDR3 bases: TGTGCCAGCAGCGTACAACTAGCGGGAGGGGCCGGGGAGCTGTTTTTT. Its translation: CASSVQLAGGAGELFF.